Presented here are 2 T cell receptor beta chains from one specimen sequenced in a study of blood T cell repertoires in COVID-19. Sequencing used immunoSEQ multiplex PCR; TCRdb keeps in-frame clones, though not all of them. The sample carries some 83,000 clones, around 86% recorded once. What was sequenced was peripheral blood. Receptors originate from a man aged 80 or over with acute or convalescent COVID-19.

The chain carries TRBV7-9 and TRBJ2-7; D not resolved. The CDR3 extends over 13 amino acids. V lost 4 bases and J 4 bases, leaving 11 bases between the germline ends. The germline V gene encodes CDR1 SEHNR and CDR2 FQNEAQ (reference sequence). DNA for the CDR3: TGTGCCAGCAGCTCCTATGCTTGGTACGAGCAGTACTTC. Translated: CASSSYAWYEQYF.

This clone was observed a single time. V gene TRBV9 combines with J gene TRBJ1-2, with D maybe TRBD1 (6 bases). V was cut by 0 bases and J by 0 bases, with 9 bases left in between. In germline, CDR1 is SGDLS, CDR2 YYNGEE. The CDR3 spans 15 residues. For the CDR3, the DNA is TGTGCCAGCAGCGTAGCGGCAGGGGCTAACTATGGCTACACCTTC. This translates into CASSVAAGANYGYTF.